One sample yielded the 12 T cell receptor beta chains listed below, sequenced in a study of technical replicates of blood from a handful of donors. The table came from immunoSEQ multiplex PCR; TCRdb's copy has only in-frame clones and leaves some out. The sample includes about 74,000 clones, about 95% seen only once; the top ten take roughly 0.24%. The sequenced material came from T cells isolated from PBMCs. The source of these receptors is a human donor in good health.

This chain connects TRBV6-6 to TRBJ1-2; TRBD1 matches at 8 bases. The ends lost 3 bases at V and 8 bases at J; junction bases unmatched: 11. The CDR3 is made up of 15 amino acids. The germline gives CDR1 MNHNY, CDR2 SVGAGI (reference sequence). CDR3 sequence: CASSYSTLRQGGYTF. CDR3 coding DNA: TGTGCCAGCAGTTATTCAACCCTTCGACAGGGGGGCTACACCTTC.

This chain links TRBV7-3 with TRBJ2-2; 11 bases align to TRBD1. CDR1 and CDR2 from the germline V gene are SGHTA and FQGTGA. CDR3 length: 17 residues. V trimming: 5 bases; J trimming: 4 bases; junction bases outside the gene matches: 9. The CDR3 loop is CASSPPGTGGGTGELFF. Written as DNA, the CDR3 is TGTGCCAGCAGCCCCCCCGGGACAGGGGGTGGCACCGGGGAGCTGTTTTTT.

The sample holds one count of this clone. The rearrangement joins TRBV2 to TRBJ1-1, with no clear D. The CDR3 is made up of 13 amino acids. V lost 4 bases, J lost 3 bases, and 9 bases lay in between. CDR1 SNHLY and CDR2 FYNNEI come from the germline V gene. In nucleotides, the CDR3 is TGTGCCAGCAGTGTCGGGGTCGACACTGAAGCTTTCTTT. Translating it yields CASSVGVDTEAFF.

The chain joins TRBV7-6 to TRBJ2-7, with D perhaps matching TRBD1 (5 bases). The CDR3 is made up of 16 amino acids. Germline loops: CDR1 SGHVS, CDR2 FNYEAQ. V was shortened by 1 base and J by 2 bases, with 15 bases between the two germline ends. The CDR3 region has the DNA TGTGCCAGCAGCTTAGTCGGCAGGGTCTCCGCCTACGAGCAGTACTTC. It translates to CASSLVGRVSAYEQYF.

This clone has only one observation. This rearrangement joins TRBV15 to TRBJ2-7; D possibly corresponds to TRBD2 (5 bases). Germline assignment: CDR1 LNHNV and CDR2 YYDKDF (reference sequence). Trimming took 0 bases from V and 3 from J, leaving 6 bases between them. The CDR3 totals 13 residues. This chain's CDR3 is CATSRDRGYEQYF. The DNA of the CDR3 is TGTGCCACCAGCAGAGATCGGGGCTACGAGCAGTACTTC.

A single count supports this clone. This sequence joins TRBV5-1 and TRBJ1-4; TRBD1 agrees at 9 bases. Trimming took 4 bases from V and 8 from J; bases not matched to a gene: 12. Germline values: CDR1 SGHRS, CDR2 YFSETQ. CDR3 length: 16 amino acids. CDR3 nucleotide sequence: TGCGCCAGCAGCAGGGGGGACAGGGTCTCGGGGGAAAAACTGTTTTTT. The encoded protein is CASSRGDRVSGEKLFF.

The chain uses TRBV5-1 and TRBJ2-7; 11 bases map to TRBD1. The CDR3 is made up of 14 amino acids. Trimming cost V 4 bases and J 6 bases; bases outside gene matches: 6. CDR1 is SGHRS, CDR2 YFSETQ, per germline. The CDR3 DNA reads TGCGCCAGCAGCCAGCCGGGACAGGGGGGCGAGCAGTACTTC. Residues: CASSQPGQGGEQYF.

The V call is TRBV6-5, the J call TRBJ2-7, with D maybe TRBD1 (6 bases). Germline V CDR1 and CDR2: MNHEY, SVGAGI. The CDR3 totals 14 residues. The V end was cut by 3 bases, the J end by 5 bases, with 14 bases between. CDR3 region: CASSYGDRSNEQYF. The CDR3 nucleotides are TGTGCCAGCAGTTATGGAGACAGGTCCAACGAGCAGTACTTC.

CDR3 in amino acids: CASSPTSAGGTETQYF. The CDR3 nucleotides are TGTGCCAGCAGCCCCACCTCTGCGGGGGGGACAGAGACCCAGTACTTC. This rearrangement joins TRBV4-2 to TRBJ2-5; 9 bases map to TRBD2. Germline loops: CDR1 LGHNA, CDR2 YNFKEQ. The CDR3 length is 16 residues. After removal of 4 bases from V and 4 bases from J, the junction contained 10 bases not matched to a gene.

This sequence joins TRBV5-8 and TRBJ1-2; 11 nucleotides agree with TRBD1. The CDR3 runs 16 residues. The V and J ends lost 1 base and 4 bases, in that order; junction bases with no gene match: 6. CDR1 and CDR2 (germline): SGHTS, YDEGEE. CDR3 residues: CASSLRGQGAIYGYTF. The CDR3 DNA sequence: TGTGCCAGCAGCTTGAGAGGACAGGGGGCTATCTATGGCTACACCTTC.

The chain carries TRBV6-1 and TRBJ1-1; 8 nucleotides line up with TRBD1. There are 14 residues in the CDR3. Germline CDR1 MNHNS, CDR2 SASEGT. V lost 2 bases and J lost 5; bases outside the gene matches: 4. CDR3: CASSEQGAGTEAFF. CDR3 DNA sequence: TGTGCCAGCAGTGAACAGGGGGCTGGAACTGAAGCTTTCTTT.

CDR3 coding DNA: TGCGCCAGCAGCCCGTACTACGGGGGGTTCACCGGGGAGCTGTTTTTT. As protein: CASSPYYGGFTGELFF. The chain combines TRBV5-1 with TRBJ2-2; 7 nucleotides line up with TRBD2. The trim removed 4 bases at V and 4 bases at J, leaving 10 bases unmatched. Germline CDR1 is SGHRS and CDR2 is YFSETQ. This CDR3 spans 16 amino acids.